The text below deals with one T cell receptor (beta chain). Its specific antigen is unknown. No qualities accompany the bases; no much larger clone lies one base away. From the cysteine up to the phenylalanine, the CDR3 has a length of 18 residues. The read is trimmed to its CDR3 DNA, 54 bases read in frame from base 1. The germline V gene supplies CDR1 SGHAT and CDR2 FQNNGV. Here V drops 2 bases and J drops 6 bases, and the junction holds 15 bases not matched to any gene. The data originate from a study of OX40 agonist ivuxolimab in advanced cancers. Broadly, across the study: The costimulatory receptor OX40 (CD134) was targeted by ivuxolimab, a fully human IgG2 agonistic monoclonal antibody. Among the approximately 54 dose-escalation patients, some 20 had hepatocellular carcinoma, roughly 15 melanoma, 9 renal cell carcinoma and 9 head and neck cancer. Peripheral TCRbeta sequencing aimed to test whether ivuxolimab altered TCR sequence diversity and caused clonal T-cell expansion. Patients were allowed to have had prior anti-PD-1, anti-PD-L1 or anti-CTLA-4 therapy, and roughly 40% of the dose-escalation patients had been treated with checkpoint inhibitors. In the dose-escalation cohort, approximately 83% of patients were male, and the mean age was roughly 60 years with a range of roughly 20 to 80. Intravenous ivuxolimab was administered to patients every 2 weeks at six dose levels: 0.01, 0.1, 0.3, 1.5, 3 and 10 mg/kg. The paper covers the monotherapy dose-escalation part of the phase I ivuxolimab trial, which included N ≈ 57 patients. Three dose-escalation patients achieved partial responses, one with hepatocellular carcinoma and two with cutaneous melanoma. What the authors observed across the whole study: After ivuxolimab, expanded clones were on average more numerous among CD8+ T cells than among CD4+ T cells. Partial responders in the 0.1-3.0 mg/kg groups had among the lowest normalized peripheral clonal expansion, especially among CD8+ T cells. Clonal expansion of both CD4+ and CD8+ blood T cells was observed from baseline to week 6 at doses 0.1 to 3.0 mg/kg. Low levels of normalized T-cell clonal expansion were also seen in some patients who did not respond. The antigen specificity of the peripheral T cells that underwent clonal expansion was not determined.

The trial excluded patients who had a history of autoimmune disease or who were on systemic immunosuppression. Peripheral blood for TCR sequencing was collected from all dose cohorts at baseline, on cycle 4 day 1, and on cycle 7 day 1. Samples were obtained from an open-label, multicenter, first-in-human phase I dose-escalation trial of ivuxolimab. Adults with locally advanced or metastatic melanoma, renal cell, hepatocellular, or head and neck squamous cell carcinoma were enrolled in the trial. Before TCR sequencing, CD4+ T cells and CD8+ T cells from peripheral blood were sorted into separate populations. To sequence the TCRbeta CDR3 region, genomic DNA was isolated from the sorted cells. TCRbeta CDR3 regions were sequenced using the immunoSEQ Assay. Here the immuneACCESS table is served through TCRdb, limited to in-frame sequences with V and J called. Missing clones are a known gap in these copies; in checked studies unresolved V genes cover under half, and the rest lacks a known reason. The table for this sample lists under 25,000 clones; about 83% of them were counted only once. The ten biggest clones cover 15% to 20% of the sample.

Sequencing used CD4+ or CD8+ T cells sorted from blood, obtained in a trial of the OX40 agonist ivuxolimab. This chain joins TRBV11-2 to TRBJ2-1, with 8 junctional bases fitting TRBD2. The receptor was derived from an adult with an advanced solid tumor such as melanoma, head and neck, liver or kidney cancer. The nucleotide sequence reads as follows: TGTGCCAGCAGCTTATTACCGGGAGGGTCGATCCTTTCCAATGAGCAGTTCTTC. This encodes CASSLLPGGSILSNEQFF.